The rows below give T cell receptor beta chains drawn from one sample of a study of immune heterogeneity within non-small cell lung tumors. TCRdb independently ran MiXCR on the multiplex PCR reads; one entry per CDR3 protein. The table includes approximately 31,000 distinct CDR3 sequences, 25% to 30% detected once. Material for sequencing was lung tumor tissue. All receptors derive from a man between 35 and 55 years old with non-small cell lung cancer. The CDR3 runs from the conserved cysteine through the conserved F or W. Each record gives: J gene, clone size, V gene, D gene, CDR3 protein, CDR3 DNA. D genes are given only for firm matches. Expanded clones are given a class, and other clones once, few, many or no size at all.

TRBJ1-2 many TRBV20-1 TRBD1 CSLLNPTGNYGYTF TGCAGTCTCTTAAATCCGACAGGGAACTATGGCTACACCTTC
TRBJ2-6 few TRBV29-1 NA CSVEVRGRSGANVLTF TGCAGCGTTGAAGTCCGCGGGCGGTCTGGGGCCAACGTCCTGACTTTC
TRBJ2-5 many TRBV5-1 NA CASSPLFAEETQYF TGCGCCAGCAGCCCTTTGTTCGCGGAAGAGACCCAGTACTTC
TRBJ2-1 NA TRBV11-3 TRBD2 CASSLDYWTRRDNEQFF TGTGCCAGCAGCTTAGATTATTGGACTAGGCGGGACAATGAGCAGTTCTTC
TRBJ2-2 NA TRBV7-3 NA CASGLTGTGELFF TGTGCCAGCGGCTTAACGGGGACCGGGGAGCTGTTTTTT
TRBJ2-1 NA TRBV20-1 NA CSAINNEQFF TGCAGTGCTATCAACAATGAGCAGTTCTTC
TRBJ1-5 few TRBV20-1 NA CSARPPTGADNQPQHF TGCAGTGCTAGACCCCCGACAGGAGCCGACAATCAGCCCCAGCATTTT
TRBJ1-1 NA TRBV11-3 NA CASSRMGLDEAFF TGTGCCAGCAGCCGGATGGGTCTTGATGAAGCTTTCTTT
TRBJ1-5 NA TRBV4-1 NA CASSQDGWSYSNKPQHF TGCGCCAGCAGCCAAGATGGCTGGAGTTATAGCAATAAGCCCCAGCATTTT
TRBJ2-7 many TRBV29-1 NA CSVEENPETYEQYF TGCAGCGTTGAAGAAAATCCAGAAACCTACGAGCAGTACTTC
TRBJ2-1 few TRBV7-3 NA CASSDLGGGEQFF TGTGCCAGCAGCGACCTCGGAGGGGGTGAGCAGTTCTTC
TRBJ2-7 NA TRBV20-1 TRBD1 CSARNPGTGRDYEQYF TGCAGTGCTAGAAACCCGGGGACAGGCCGGGACTACGAGCAGTACTTC
TRBJ2-3 many TRBV30 NA CACLEWADTQYF TGTGCCTGCCTAGAGTGGGCAGATACGCAGTATTTT
TRBJ1-5 medium-sized TRBV2 TRBD1 CASSAWGQRSNQPQHF TGTGCCAGCAGCGCTTGGGGACAGCGTAGCAATCAGCCCCAGCATTTT
TRBJ1-6 NA TRBV4-1 NA CASSQDHDSPLHF TGCGCCAGCAGCCAAGATCACGATTCACCCCTCCACTTT
TRBJ2-3 few TRBV12-3/TRBV12-4 TRBD2 CASGLAGGPGTQYF TGTGCCAGCGGACTAGCGGGAGGGCCCGGTACGCAGTATTTT
TRBJ2-3 NA TRBV10-3 NA CAISGRLAKTDTQYF TGTGCCATCAGTGGCAGGCTAGCGAAGACAGATACGCAGTATTTT
TRBJ2-1 many TRBV7-3 NA CASSPGSYNEQFF TGTGCCAGCAGCCCTGGGTCCTACAATGAGCAGTTCTTC
TRBJ1-5 NA TRBV28 NA CASAHDLGIKPQHF TGTGCCAGCGCGCATGACCTAGGAATTAAGCCCCAGCATTTT
TRBJ2-3 NA TRBV9 NA CASSRGDGNTQYF TGTGCCAGTTCTCGCGGGGACGGTAATACGCAGTATTTT
TRBJ1-6 once TRBV5-6 NA CASSLDKGLYNSPLHF TGTGCCAGCAGCTTGGACAAGGGGCTCTATAATTCACCCCTCCACTTT
TRBJ2-3 many TRBV4-1 TRBD2 CASSPLAGRSTDTQYF TGCGCCAGCAGCCCTTTAGCGGGCAGGAGCACAGATACGCAGTATTTT
TRBJ2-3 NA TRBV5-1 NA CASSLRQTYTQYF TGCGCCAGCAGCTTGCGTCAAACATATACGCAGTATTTT
TRBJ2-2 NA TRBV7-3 TRBD2 CASSLGGSFTGELFF TGTGCCAGCAGCTTGGGAGGGTCATTCACCGGGGAGCTGTTTTTT
TRBJ2-1 NA TRBV7-9 TRBD2 CASSSGSINNEQFF TGTGCCAGCAGTAGCGGGAGTATCAACAATGAGCAGTTCTTC
TRBJ2-1 few TRBV10-3 NA CAIQRGTQRYNEQFF TGTGCCATCCAGAGGGGCACCCAGCGATACAATGAGCAGTTCTTC
TRBJ2-1 NA TRBV5-1 TRBD2 CARSSRTSGSPSYNEQFF TGCGCCAGAAGCTCAAGGACTAGCGGGAGCCCCTCCTACAATGAGCAGTTCTTC
TRBJ2-1 once TRBV7-2 TRBD2 CASSSWISGSMNEQFF TGTGCCAGCAGCTCCTGGATTAGCGGGAGTATGAATGAGCAGTTCTTC
TRBJ2-5 NA TRBV5-1 TRBD2 CASSLGPAGGSETQYF TGCGCCAGCAGCTTGGGCCCAGCGGGAGGATCAGAGACCCAGTACTTC
TRBJ2-2 few TRBV4-2 TRBD2 CASSPTSDHTGELFF TGTGCCAGCAGCCCTACTAGCGACCACACCGGGGAGCTGTTTTTT
TRBJ2-7 NA TRBV28 TRBD1 CASRLAGGLYEQYF TGTGCCAGCAGATTGGCAGGGGGCTTATACGAGCAGTACTTC
TRBJ1-4 NA TRBV4-2 TRBD1 CASSQRGTEAEKLFF TGTGCCAGCAGCCAAAGGGGGACAGAAGCTGAAAAACTGTTTTTT
TRBJ2-7 many TRBV29-1 TRBD1 CSVGTGPYEQYF TGCAGCGTAGGGACAGGTCCCTACGAGCAGTACTTC
TRBJ2-2 many TRBV27 TRBD2 CASRGLAYDGELFF TGTGCCAGCAGAGGACTAGCGTACGACGGGGAGCTGTTTTTT
TRBJ2-1 NA TRBV7-2 NA CASSYDLNSYNEQFF TGTGCCAGCAGCTATGACCTTAACTCCTACAATGAGCAGTTCTTC
TRBJ2-7 many TRBV4-2 NA CASSPDSRSYEQYF TGTGCCAGCAGCCCGGACTCCCGCTCCTACGAGCAGTACTTC
TRBJ2-4 NA TRBV12-3/TRBV12-4 TRBD2 CASSGTSGSLVAKNIQYF TGTGCCAGCAGTGGGACTAGCGGGAGCCTCGTAGCCAAAAACATTCAGTACTTC
TRBJ2-1 many TRBV12-3/TRBV12-4 TRBD2 CASSLGGGSNEQFF TGTGCCAGCAGTTTGGGTGGCGGGAGCAATGAGCAGTTCTTC
TRBJ2-7 NA TRBV7-3 NA CASSLGRESSYEQYF TGTGCCAGCAGCTTAGGTCGGGAAAGCTCCTACGAGCAGTACTTC
TRBJ2-7 many TRBV12-3/TRBV12-4 TRBD1 CASRGPGQGPYEQYF TGTGCCAGCAGGGGCCCGGGACAGGGCCCCTACGAGCAGTACTTC
TRBJ2-7 many TRBV20-1 TRBD2 CSAISGTSGTYEQYF TGCAGTGCTATCTCCGGGACTAGCGGGACGTACGAGCAGTACTTC